These 2 T cell receptor beta chains originate from one sample sequenced in a study of cytomegalovirus exposure and HLA in healthy donors. Use of 60 Vbeta and 13 Jbeta primers characterized the PCR. Sequenced by immunoSEQ multiplex PCR; TCRdb stores in-frame clones only, minus some. The repertoire holds about 97,000 clones, with less than 85% as singletons. The sample taken for sequencing was PBMCs. The receptors here all came from a man aged 35-49 years in good health and CMV-seronegative.

This clone came up once. The chain uses TRBV23-1 and TRBJ2-6; D is unresolved. TRBV23-1 is an ORF, and what it does is uncertain. The CDR3 has 13 amino acids. V was pared by 6 bases and J by 3 bases, with 6 bases between. The CDR3 nucleotides read TGCGCCAGCAGGGCTCGTGGGGCCAACGTCCTGACTTTC. Protein product: CASRARGANVLTF.

The J gene is TRBJ1-1, the V gene TRBV7-8, with D possibly matching TRBD1 (6 bases). Germline CDR1 and CDR2: SGHVS and FQNEAQ. The CDR3 length is 17 residues. V lost 1 base, J lost 1 base, and 16 bases lay in between. The CDR3 DNA is TGTGCCAGCAGCTTAGGCCCATTTCAGGGGTCGAACACTGAAGCTTTCTTT. It translates to CASSLGPFQGSNTEAFF.